This TCR beta chain appears in the sequencing data of a study of CD8+CD57+ T cells in acquired aplastic anemia (dated by TCRdb to 2017 to 2018). The study in broad terms: Extracted DNA from sorted CD4+ and CD8+ cells averaged around 3.3 ug, ranging from about 0.17 to 30 ug. Mean read counts for healthy donor samples were roughly 10 million for CD4+ cells and 11.0 million for CD8+ cells.

TCR beta VDJ combination and CDR3 sequence profiling used genomic DNA as the template. TCR repertoire sequencing was run on an Illumina HiSeq 2000. In the authors' own workflow: TRBV/TRBJ rearrangement plots, CDR3 size and DJ length profiles, and Simpson's diversity index were used to assess repertoires. The most abundant DNA sequence in the deep sequencing data was defined as the immunodominant clone. CDR3 amino acid sequences were screened for sharing across subjects and were compared with published repertoires and the VDJdb database. TCRdb handled the public reads itself, with Q25 trimming in fastp and clone calling in MiXCR, and kept productive beta chains. Each CDR3 protein appears once, grouped with its most common genes and DNA. The V and J calls were not made by the authors but by TCRdb's processing. The sample data list 150,000 to 200,000 distinct CDR3 sequences, and approximately 40% of these were observed just once. The biggest ten clones account for under 1.2% of the sample.

In the study, sorted CD4+ and CD8+ blood T cells from patients with severe aplastic anemia and from healthy subjects underwent deep sequencing of TCR repertoires. Ficoll-Paque density gradient centrifugation was used to isolate peripheral blood mononuclear cells. CD4+ and CD8+ T cells were sorted by FACS or magnetic beads before DNA extraction. This clonotype appeared a few times. It has no known antigen specificity. It has no much larger one-base neighbor in the sample; base qualities were not kept. Points the paper makes about the study in general: Fewer than 30 CD8+ CDR3 sequences were found in both patients and controls but appeared to be highly expressed in patients and within the immunodominant clones of the patients. Patients and healthy controls showed no significant difference in CD8+ Simpson's diversity (P=0.060).

The CDR3 measures 15 amino acids from cysteine to phenylalanine. The DNA shown is the 45-base CDR3, in frame from base 1. V and J are truncated by 6 bases and 4 bases respectively, leaving an intervening sequence of 16 bases. According to the germline V gene, CDR1 reads MNHNS and CDR2 reads SASEGT. The source of this sequence is a human donor in good health. Material: sorted CD4+, CD8+, or CD8+CD57+ T cells (not recorded which) from PBMCs. Recombination connected TRBV6-1 to TRBJ2-1, with a tentative D gene TRBD1 over 6 matching bases. In nucleotides, the sequence is TGTGCCAGCAGGAAATTAGGGGGAGTGTACAATGAGCAGTTCTTC. This gives the protein CASRKLGGVYNEQFF.